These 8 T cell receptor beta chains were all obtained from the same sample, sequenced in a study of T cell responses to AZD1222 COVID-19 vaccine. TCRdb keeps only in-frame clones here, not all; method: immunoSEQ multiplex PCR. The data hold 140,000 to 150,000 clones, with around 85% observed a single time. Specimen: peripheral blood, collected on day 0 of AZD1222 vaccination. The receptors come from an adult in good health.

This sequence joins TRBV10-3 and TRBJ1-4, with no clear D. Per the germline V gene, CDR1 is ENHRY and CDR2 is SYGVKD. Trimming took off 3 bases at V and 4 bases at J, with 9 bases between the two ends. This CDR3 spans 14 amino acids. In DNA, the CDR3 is TGTGCCATCAGTGACAGGCCACTTAATGAAAAACTGTTTTTT. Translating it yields CAISDRPLNEKLFF.

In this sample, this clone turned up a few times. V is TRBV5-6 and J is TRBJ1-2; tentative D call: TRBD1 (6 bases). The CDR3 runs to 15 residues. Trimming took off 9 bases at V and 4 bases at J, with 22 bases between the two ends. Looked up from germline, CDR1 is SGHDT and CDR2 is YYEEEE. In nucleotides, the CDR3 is TGTGCCAACGGGGGGGCAGACCTCTCAGGCTATGGCTACACCTTC. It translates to CANGGADLSGYGYTF. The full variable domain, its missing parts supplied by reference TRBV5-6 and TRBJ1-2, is DAGVTQSPTHLIKTRGQQVTLRCSPKSGHDTVSWYQQALGQGPQFIFQYYEEEERQRGNFPDRFSGHQFPNYSSELNVNALLLGDSALYLCANGGADLSGYGYTFGSGTRLTVV.

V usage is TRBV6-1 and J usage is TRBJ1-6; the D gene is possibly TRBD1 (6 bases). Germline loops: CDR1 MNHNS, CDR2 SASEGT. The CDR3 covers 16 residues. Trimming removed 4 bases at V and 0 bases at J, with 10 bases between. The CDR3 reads CASSVGTNSYNSPLHF. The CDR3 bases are TGTGCCAGCAGTGTAGGGACAAACTCCTATAATTCACCCCTCCACTTT.

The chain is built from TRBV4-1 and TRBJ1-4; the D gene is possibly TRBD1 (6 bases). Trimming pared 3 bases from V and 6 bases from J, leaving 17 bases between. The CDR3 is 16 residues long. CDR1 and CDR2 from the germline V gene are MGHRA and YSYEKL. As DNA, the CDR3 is TGCGCCAGCAGCCAGCTCTCTGACAGGCCAGATGAAAAACTGTTTTTT. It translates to CASSQLSDRPDEKLFF.

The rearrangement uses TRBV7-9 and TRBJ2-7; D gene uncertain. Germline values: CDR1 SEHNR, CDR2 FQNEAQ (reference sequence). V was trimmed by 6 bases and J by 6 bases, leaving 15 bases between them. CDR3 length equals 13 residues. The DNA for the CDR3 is TGTGCCAGCAGAAAGGATAGGACGGCCGAGCAGTACTTC. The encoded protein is CASRKDRTAEQYF.

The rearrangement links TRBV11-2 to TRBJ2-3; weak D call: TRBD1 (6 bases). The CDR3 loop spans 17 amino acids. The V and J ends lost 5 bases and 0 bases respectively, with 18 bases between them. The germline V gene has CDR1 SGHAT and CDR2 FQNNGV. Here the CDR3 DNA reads TGTGCCAGCAGCCAGGGGTCGTTGTTAACTAGCACAGATACGCAGTATTTT. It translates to CASSQGSLLTSTDTQYF.

In nucleotides, the CDR3 is TGTGCCATCAATCTGGAATACTATGGCTACACCTTC. Protein: CAINLEYYGYTF. V and J are TRBV10-3 and TRBJ1-2; D is unresolved. Deletions cut 7 bases from V and 3 bases from J, with 9 bases between. The CDR3 has 12 residues. Germline CDR1 is ENHRY and CDR2 is SYGVKD.

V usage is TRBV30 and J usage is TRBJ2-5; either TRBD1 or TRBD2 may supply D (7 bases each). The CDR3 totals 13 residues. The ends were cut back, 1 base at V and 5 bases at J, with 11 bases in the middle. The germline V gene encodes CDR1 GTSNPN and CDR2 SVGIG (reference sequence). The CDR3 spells CAWSGEGAETQYF. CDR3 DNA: TGTGCCTGGAGTGGGGAGGGGGCCGAGACCCAGTACTTC.